This record concerns one T cell receptor (beta chain) sequence. As yet, its antigen is unknown. The germline CDR1 and CDR2 sequences are WNHNN and SYGVQD (reference sequence). V was trimmed by 6 bases and J by 2 bases, leaving 10 bases between them. The CDR3 runs to 14 residues. This entry comes from a study of T cells after yellow fever vaccination. TCRdb fed the 5' RACE reads into MiXCR, producing one record per CDR3 protein. There are hundreds of thousands of distinct CDR3 sequences in the sample; around an eighth occur only once, and around 15% lies in the top ten. The study's findings and limits: Boosting was followed by the reappearance of most primary-vaccination clones (approximately 95% CD4, around 91% CD8). The appearance of a small share of clonotypes in both CD4 and CD8 compartments was observed.

Specimen: PBMCs, collected on the day of the yellow fever booster vaccination. The source is a man in his thirties or forties who received the YFV17D yellow fever vaccine. The rearrangement links TRBV10-1 to TRBJ2-2; TRBD2 might be the D (6 bases). The DNA for the CDR3 is TGCGCCAGCAGCATGGGGGGAAACACCGGGGAGCTGTTTTTT. Its translation is CASSMGGNTGELFF.